A single TCR beta chain is shown here with its context. Its recognized antigen is unknown. Base qualities were left out, and no much larger clone turns up one base away. This entry is derived from a study of T cells in Graves' hyperthyroidism and ophthalmopathy (dated by TCRdb to about 2019). Turning to the overall study: Peripheral blood was collected at initial diagnosis, before any treatment. An independent validation cohort of 18 to 20 hyperthyroidism patients and more than 15 patients who later progressed to ophthalmopathy tested prospective prediction of ophthalmopathy. Following sampling, methimazole starting at 30 mg daily was given to hyperthyroidism patients, and high-dose intravenous methylprednisolone was given to ophthalmopathy patients. TCR V-J signatures able to tell the groups apart were searched for in a discovery cohort of 90 to 100 patients, of whom over 40 had Graves' ophthalmopathy and around 56 had stable Graves' hyperthyroidism. The paper reports TCR Vbeta CDR3 sequencing of some 140 peripheral blood samples: 40 or so ophthalmopathy, roughly 80 hyperthyroidism and around 17 progressor patients. For training and testing, the 95 to 100 patients in the discovery cohort were randomly divided in a 7:3 ratio. Thyroid tissue and blood T-cell repertoires from six Graves' hyperthyroidism patients were also compared in the study. The investigation overall reported the following: No statistical method was used to fix the sample size in advance, and group allocation was not hidden from the investigators. In validation, the model predicted progression to ophthalmopathy a median of roughly 6.5 months before onset, with 70% to 71% sensitivity and nearly 75% specificity. Most expanded thyroid clonotypes (frequency above 0.001) were also found in blood, which suggests that blood repertoires may mirror thyroid immune responses. A 13 V-J signature model separated ophthalmopathy from stable hyperthyroidism, with just over 85% sensitivity and roughly 84% specificity in cross-validation and 80%/75% in testing.

CDR1 DFQATT and CDR2 SNEGSKA are derived from the germline V gene (reference sequence). The V and J ends are trimmed by 0 bases and 4 bases, leaving 15 bases between them. The CDR3 starts with the cysteine, ends with the phenylalanine, and has 16 residues. CDR3 DNA only is kept here, 48 bases in frame from base 1. TCR beta CDR3 regions were amplified from RNA transcripts. A first-round RT-PCR of the TCR CDR3 used the HTBI primer set with the Qiagen OneStep RT-PCR kit. Libraries were constructed in a second round of multiplex PCR, after which size selection and purification were performed. Sequencing of the libraries was done on an Illumina HiSeq2000 using paired-end 100 bp reads. Turning to the authors' computational methods: SOAPnuke was used to process the raw data, removing reads that contained adapters or uncalled bases, had a mean Phred below 15, or lacked an exact match to the constant primer or identifier. High-quality paired reads were merged using COPE v1.2.5, and each unique nucleotide sequence was defined as a clonotype. MiTCR v1.1 was used to align clonotypes to the IMGT TRBV, TRBD and TRBJ reference segments. The analysis included only V-J combinations with a frequency above 0.0001, which together covered around 99% of the repertoires. The TCS score was defined as the ratio of F50 (clonal expansion) to E x V (chaos), calculated using BLOSUM62-based TCRdist between CDR3 peptides within each V-J. Welch's t-statistics and random forest reduced roughly 500 V-J features to 13, which were used in a naive Bayes classifier (R e1071). TCRdb trimmed public reads at Q25 via fastp, called clones via MiXCR and kept in-frame beta chains. Rows with a matching CDR3 protein are joined into one entry that keeps the most common DNA and genes. For this entry, the V and J calls and clone size follow TCRdb and not the study's own pipeline. This sample comprises about 740,000 distinct CDR3 sequences, 14% of them detected only once. Roughly a tenth of the sample goes to the ten largest clones.

A patient counted as having stable Graves' hyperthyroidism if no progression to ophthalmopathy occurred over 18 months of follow-up. The hyperthyroidism patients were between 18 and 65 years old and newly diagnosed, with a disease duration of less than 2 months. The study excluded patients with uncontrolled infections, other autoimmune diseases, pregnancy or lactation. Diagnoses were established on the basis of clinical symptoms, serum thyroxine and TRAb, thyroid ultrasound, and orbital computed tomography. PBMCs were separated from over 9 ml of fresh peripheral blood using Ficoll-Paque density gradient centrifugation. Total RNA was extracted using Trizol reagent, and RNA quality was assessed on an Agilent 2100 Bioanalyzer.

The chain links TRBV20-1 with TRBJ2-2; no D gene call is confident. The sequence came from a woman in her late teens or twenties with Graves' hyperthyroidism. The sequenced sample was blood. CDR3 loop: CSARDTPETSTGELFF. The nucleotides are TGCAGTGCTAGAGATACTCCAGAAACCTCCACCGGGGAGCTGTTTTTT.